These T cell receptor beta chains were read from a single sample in a study of blood T cell repertoires in COVID-19. The table came from immunoSEQ multiplex PCR; TCRdb's copy has only in-frame clones and leaves some out. The table records some 100,000 clones, approximately 78% of them present only once. The sequenced sample was peripheral blood. The receptor source for this set is a man aged 50 to 59 with active or convalescent COVID-19. The CDR3 runs from the conserved cysteine through the conserved F or W. D genes are given only for firm matches. Clone sizes are given selectively: once, few, many, or a class where the clone is expanded.

>.|TRBV6-5|TRBJ2-5|.
CASSPRDSSRETQYF
TGTGCCAGCAGTCCCCGGGATAGCAGTAGGGAGACCCAGTACTTC
>TRBD1|TRBV5-6|TRBJ1-2|.
CASSVMTGFHGYTF
TGTGCCAGCAGCGTAATGACAGGGTTCCATGGCTACACCTTC
>TRBD1|TRBV5-5|TRBJ2-7|.
CASSLNGQGAPYEQYF
TGTGCCAGCAGCTTGAACGGACAGGGGGCACCCTACGAGCAGTACTTC
>TRBD1|TRBV18|TRBJ1-3|.
CASSPLKQGSGNTIYF
TGTGCCAGCTCACCACTCAAACAGGGGTCTGGAAACACCATATATTTT
>.|TRBV19|TRBJ1-4|once
CASLDPGGEKLFF
TGTGCCAGTCTGGACCCCGGGGGAGAAAAACTGTTTTTT
>TRBD1|TRBV25-1|TRBJ1-6|once
CASSGQGDNSPLHF
TGTGCCAGCAGTGGACAGGGGGATAATTCACCCCTCCACTTT
>TRBD2|TRBV7-2|TRBJ2-1|.
CASSKGLEQFF
TGTGCCAGCAGCAAGGGACTAGAGCAGTTCTTC
>TRBD1|TRBV5-1|TRBJ2-5|.
CASSSSGTESSETQYF
TGCGCCAGCAGCTCATCCGGGACAGAGTCTTCAGAGACCCAGTACTTC
>.|TRBV9|TRBJ2-3|.
CASSELDFYTDTQYF
TGTGCCAGCAGCGAATTGGACTTCTACACAGATACGCAGTATTTT
>TRBD1|TRBV30|TRBJ2-2|.
CAGSGTGAGELFF
TGTGCCGGGTCGGGGACAGGGGCGGGGGAGCTGTTTTTT
>.|TRBV5-1|TRBJ2-2|few
CASSLDGDTGELFF
TGCGCCAGCAGCTTGGACGGGGACACCGGGGAGCTGTTTTTT
>.|TRBV24-1|TRBJ2-2|.
CATSDLWTETGELFF
TGTGCCACCAGTGATTTGTGGACAGAAACCGGGGAGCTGTTTTTT
>.|TRBV11-2|TRBJ1-6|.
CASSLGTVNSPLHF
TGTGCCAGCAGCTTAGGGACAGTTAATTCACCCCTCCACTTT
>.|TRBV6-5|TRBJ1-1|.
CASSWGEFTEAFF
TGTGCCAGCAGTTGGGGGGAGTTCACTGAAGCTTTCTTT
>.|TRBV19|TRBJ1-3|.
CASSMRGRRDTIYF
TGTGCCAGTAGTATGCGGGGCCGGAGGGACACCATATATTTT
>.|TRBV10-1|TRBJ2-5|.
CASSDPDTQETQYF
TGCGCCAGCAGTGACCCTGACACGCAAGAGACCCAGTACTTC
>.|TRBV28|TRBJ2-4|.
CASLEVAKNIQYF
TGTGCCAGCCTTGAGGTAGCCAAAAACATTCAGTACTTC
>.|TRBV3-1/TRBV3-2|TRBJ2-2|.
CASSQDGGQGGTGELFF
TGTGCCAGCAGCCAAGATGGCGGCCAGGGGGGCACCGGGGAGCTGTTTTTT
>.|TRBV28|TRBJ1-5|few
CASSLGGQPQHF
TGTGCCAGCAGTTTAGGGGGGCAGCCCCAGCATTTT
>TRBD1|TRBV11-3|TRBJ2-1|.
CASSSGTGGYNEQFF
TGTGCCAGCAGCTCCGGGACAGGGGGGTACAATGAGCAGTTCTTC
>.|TRBV6-1|TRBJ1-1|.
CASSESFEAFF
TGTGCCAGCAGTGAATCATTTGAAGCTTTCTTT
>.|TRBV6-1|TRBJ1-1|.
CASSEGDWPYTEAFF
TGTGCCAGCAGTGAGGGAGACTGGCCTTACACTGAAGCTTTCTTT
>TRBD1|TRBV27|TRBJ2-1|.
CASSLSFAGTGGTYNEQFF
TGTGCCAGCAGTTTATCCTTTGCCGGGACAGGGGGTACCTACAATGAGCAGTTCTTC
>.|TRBV7-9|TRBJ2-2|.
CASSSRGTRRELFF
TGTGCCAGCAGCTCCAGGGGCACACGGCGGGAGCTGTTTTTT
>.|TRBV30|TRBJ1-5|.
CAWSSQGRGNQPQHF
TGTGCCTGGAGTTCGCAGGGAAGGGGCAATCAGCCCCAGCATTTT
>.|TRBV5-1|TRBJ1-2|.
CASSFGGANYGYTF
TGCGCCAGCAGCTTTGGTGGAGCTAACTATGGCTACACCTTC
>.|TRBV2|TRBJ1-6|.
CASSENEGGNSPLHF
TGTGCCAGCAGTGAGAACGAGGGTGGGAATTCACCCCTCCACTTT
>.|TRBV4-2|TRBJ1-5|few
CASSPGTYNQPQHF
TGTGCCAGCAGCCCGGGGACTTACAATCAGCCCCAGCATTTT
>TRBD2|TRBV2|TRBJ2-3|once
CASRGTSGGRTDTQYF
TGTGCCAGCAGGGGGACTAGCGGGGGTCGCACAGATACGCAGTATTTT
>.|TRBV23-1|TRBJ2-1|once
CASSQRDPRGYNEQFF
TGCGCCAGCAGTCAAAGGGACCCCAGGGGCTACAATGAGCAGTTCTTC
>.|TRBV11-2|TRBJ1-4|.
CASSLGEEKLFF
TGTGCCAGCAGCTTAGGAGAAGAAAAACTGTTTTTT
>TRBD2|TRBV28|TRBJ2-1|.
CASRSGTSSNEQFF
TGTGCCAGCAGGTCCGGGACTAGCTCTAATGAGCAGTTCTTC
>.|TRBV7-8|TRBJ1-1|.
CASSLLGGANTEAFF
TGTGCCAGCAGCCTATTGGGGGGGGCCAACACTGAAGCTTTCTTT
>TRBD1|TRBV6-5|TRBJ1-4|few
CASRDTGGGEKLFF
TGTGCCAGCAGGGACACAGGGGGAGGTGAAAAACTGTTTTTT
>.|TRBV6-6|TRBJ2-3|.
CASSYYGQPTDTQYF
TGTGCCAGCAGTTACTATGGCCAACCCACAGATACGCAGTATTTT
>TRBD1|TRBV6-5|TRBJ1-6|once
CASRAGTGASPLHF
TGTGCCAGCAGGGCCGGGACAGGGGCCTCACCCCTCCACTTT
>.|TRBV6-1|TRBJ1-3|.
CASSENGAVNTIYF
TGTGCCAGCAGTGAAAATGGGGCAGTAAACACCATATATTTT
>.|TRBV2|TRBJ1-5|.
CASSERKEQPQHF
TGTGCCAGCAGCGAGAGGAAGGAACAGCCCCAGCATTTT
>.|TRBV6-5|TRBJ1-6|.
CASSTMPRTDSPLHF
TGTGCCAGCAGTACCATGCCGCGCACGGATTCACCCCTCCACTTT
>.|TRBV28|TRBJ2-5|.
CASRDSQETQYF
TGTGCCAGCAGGGACAGCCAAGAGACCCAGTACTTC
>TRBD1|TRBV27|TRBJ1-5|once
CASKGQGRVNQPQHF
TGTGCCAGCAAAGGACAGGGTAGGGTCAATCAGCCCCAGCATTTT
>.|TRBV5-1|TRBJ1-4|few
CASSGAVSSTNEKLFF
TGCGCCAGCAGTGGAGCCGTGAGTTCAACTAATGAAAAACTGTTTTTT
>TRBD1|TRBV5-1|TRBJ2-2|.
CASSPRQGANTGELFF
TGCGCCAGCAGCCCCCGCCAGGGGGCTAACACCGGGGAGCTGTTTTTT
>TRBD1|TRBV2|TRBJ2-2|few
CASSGTGGMTGELFF
TGTGCCAGCAGCGGCACAGGGGGCATGACCGGGGAGCTGTTTTTT
>.|TRBV28|TRBJ2-3|.
CASSPTRDTDTQYF
TGTGCCAGCAGTCCCACCAGGGACACAGATACGCAGTATTTT
>TRBD1|TRBV19|TRBJ1-1|.
CASSGLQGAASAFF
TGTGCCAGTAGTGGGCTACAGGGGGCCGCGTCAGCTTTCTTT
>TRBD2|TRBV5-1|TRBJ2-3|.
CASSSSSGGADTQYF
TGCGCCAGCAGCTCTTCTAGCGGGGGGGCAGATACGCAGTATTTT
>TRBD1|TRBV19|TRBJ2-1|few
CASQQQGAYNEQFF
TGTGCCAGTCAGCAGCAGGGGGCCTACAATGAGCAGTTCTTC
>TRBD1|TRBV7-9|TRBJ2-1|.
CASSPYTGGPSYNEQFF
TGTGCCAGCAGCCCATACACAGGGGGCCCGTCCTACAATGAGCAGTTCTTC
>.|TRBV7-9|TRBJ1-1|.
CASSLDLGGTEAFF
TGTGCCAGCAGCTTAGACCTGGGGGGCACTGAAGCTTTCTTT
>TRBD1|TRBV5-1|TRBJ2-7|few
CASGTGEAYEQYF
TGCGCCAGCGGGACAGGGGAGGCCTACGAGCAGTACTTC
>.|TRBV28|TRBJ1-5|.
CASPGMGANQPQHF
TGTGCCAGCCCAGGTATGGGTGCAAATCAGCCCCAGCATTTT
>.|TRBV7-2|TRBJ1-6|.
CASRPHPEGGSSPLHF
TGTGCCAGCAGGCCCCACCCAGAGGGAGGTAGTTCACCCCTCCACTTT
>.|TRBV15|TRBJ2-1|.
CATSLRGLADNEQFF
TGTGCCACCAGCCTCAGGGGGCTAGCGGACAATGAGCAGTTCTTC
>.|TRBV2|TRBJ2-2|.
CASSPGQSNTGELFF
TGTGCCAGCAGTCCAGGACAGAGTAACACCGGGGAGCTGTTTTTT
>TRBD2|TRBV27|TRBJ2-7|.
CASSRSGGAYEQYF
TGTGCCAGCAGCCGTAGCGGGGGGGCCTACGAGCAGTACTTC
>.|TRBV19|TRBJ1-1|.
CASSIGLAVNTEAFF
TGTGCCAGTAGTATAGGTTTAGCAGTGAACACTGAAGCTTTCTTT